These 2 T cell receptor beta chains came from one sample sequenced in a study of T cells after yellow fever vaccination. Via MiXCR, TCRdb re-called the 5' RACE reads, giving one row per CDR3 protein. The sample yields hundreds of thousands of distinct CDR3 sequences, roughly an eighth seen once. The starting material was CD4+ T cells sorted from PBMCs, obtained 15 days after the yellow fever booster vaccination. The source of these receptors is a man aged 18 to 30 who received the YFV17D yellow fever vaccine.

The chain is built from TRBV5-1 and TRBJ2-3; maybe TRBD1 (6 bases). Germline V gene data show CDR1 as SGHRS and CDR2 as YFSETQ. Trimming removed 0 bases at V and 4 bases at J, with 12 bases between. CDR3 size: 15 residues. In DNA, the CDR3 is TGCGCCAGCAGCTTGGGGACAGTATCACCAGATACGCAGTATTTT. Its translation: CASSLGTVSPDTQYF.

This clonotype has a handful of counts. The chain couples TRBV7-9 to TRBJ2-3; 7 bases agree with TRBD2. Germline V gene data show CDR1 as SEHNR and CDR2 as FQNEAQ (reference sequence). This CDR3 contains 17 residues. Trimming at V came to 5 bases and at J to 2 bases, leaving 13 bases not matched to a gene. The CDR3 DNA reads TGTGCCAGCAGCCGTGCGGCGGGACTACCCTTCACAGATACGCAGTATTTT. Protein sequence: CASSRAAGLPFTDTQYF.